A single TCR beta chain is shown here with its context. This specimen belongs to a study of OX40 agonist ivuxolimab in advanced cancers. The CDR3 loop spans 15 amino acids. The junction had 9 bases not matched to a gene; V was cut back by 6 bases and J by 5 bases. CDR1 SGHTA and CDR2 FQGNSA come from the germline V gene. TCRdb's table, derived via immunoSEQ multiplex PCR, lists solely in-frame clones and lacks some. The sample records about 90,000 clones, under 95% being singletons. The sequence was collected from an adult with an advanced solid tumor such as melanoma, head and neck, liver or kidney cancer. The chain uses TRBV7-2 and TRBJ2-1; TRBD2 matches 8 bases. The material was CD4+ or CD8+ T cells sorted from blood, obtained in a trial of the OX40 agonist ivuxolimab. In DNA form, the CDR3 reads TGTGCCAGCAGGGCGCGGGAGGCCCACGACAATGAGCAGTTCTTC. The encoded protein is CASRAREAHDNEQFF.